This T cell receptor (beta chain) is drawn from a study of T cell responses to AZD1222 COVID-19 vaccine. Findings and caveats of the study: AZD1222 recipients seropositive at baseline numbered only six. CD4 TCRs associated with vaccination spanned spike, dominating at 160-218 and 743-854.

This clone was detected only once. As yet, its antigen is unknown. Clones were read by immunoSEQ multiplex PCR, and TCRdb kept only the in-frame ones, dropping some. The profile shows about 78,000 clones, 75% to 90% of them singletons. The CDR3 contains 14 residues. From germline, CDR1 is LGHDT and CDR2 YNNKEL (reference sequence). V dropped 2 bases and J dropped 5 bases, with 9 bases sitting between them. The receptor was isolated from an adult in good health. The sequenced sample was peripheral blood, obtained on day 0 of AZD1222 vaccination. The chain has TRBV3-1 (or the pseudogene TRBV3-2) and TRBJ2-2; D possibly corresponds to TRBD2 (6 bases). The CDR3 reads CASSQRGRTGELFF. The CDR3 coding sequence is TGTGCCAGCAGCCAACGGGGGAGGACCGGGGAGCTGTTTTTT.